Only a few counts were recorded for the clone carrying this T cell receptor (beta chain). Its target is not known. This sample was included in a study of T-cell memory formation after mild COVID-19. Findings and limits, study-wide: Contracting CD4+ clones sat mainly in CM and EM; CD8+ in EMRA. Nothing showed for sure that second-wave clones peaking on day 37 were SARS-CoV-2 specific.

UMIs and sample barcodes were carried by the TCR alpha and TCR beta cDNA libraries that 5'RACE produced using constant-segment primers. TCRdb reprocessed the 5' RACE reads via MiXCR and lists one record per CDR3 protein. The sample has fewer than 400,000 distinct CDR3 sequences, 10% to 15% seen once. This TCR came from a man younger than 30 who had mild COVID-19 (a few samples of this study predate the infection). Cell type and time point are not known. The sequencing input was PBMCs or a T cell subset sorted from them (not recorded which).

The DNA of the CDR3 is TGTGCCAGCAGTGAATTGGGGCGGCACACAGATACGCAGTATTTT. As protein: CASSELGRHTDTQYF. This rearrangement joins TRBV6-1 to TRBJ2-3; D may be TRBD1 (5 bases). V dropped 2 bases and J dropped 2 bases, with 11 bases sitting between them. The V gene's germline CDR1 is MNHNS and CDR2 SASEGT. The CDR3 is 15 amino acids.